These 5 T cell receptor beta chains were all obtained from the same sample, sequenced in a study of untreated major depressive disorder. Clones were read by immunoSEQ multiplex PCR, and TCRdb kept only the in-frame ones, dropping some. Of about 25,000 clones listed, roughly nine tenths are singletons. Their recognized antigens are unknown. Study-level points and caveats: CD4+ T cells from depressed patients used TRBV05-01 (Vbeta 5.1) more often than controls.

The specimen was CD4+ T cells from PBMCs. The receptors were sampled from a woman between 25 and 40 years old with major depressive disorder.

This clone appeared a few times. This sequence joins TRBV2 and TRBJ1-1; D unresolved. V was trimmed by 4 bases and J by 1 base, leaving 13 bases between them. Germline V gives CDR1 SNHLY, CDR2 FYNNEI. The CDR3 spans 15 residues. The CDR3 reads CASSASGRGNTEAFF. The DNA for the CDR3 is TGTGCCAGCAGTGCGTCGGGCAGAGGGAACACTGAAGCTTTCTTT. The full variable domain, in which reference TRBV2 and TRBJ1-1 provide the parts outside the CDR3, is EPEVTQTPSHQVTQMGQEVILRCVPISNHLYFYWYRQILGQKVEFLVSFYNNEISEKSEIFDDQFSVERPDGSNFTLKIRSTKLEDSAMYFCASSASGRGNTEAFFGQGTRLTVV.

V is TRBV4-2 and J is TRBJ2-4; D is unresolved. The CDR3 has 15 residues. Germline V gene sequence: CDR1 LGHNA, CDR2 YNFKEQ. V lost 1 base and J 14 bases, leaving 21 bases between the germline ends. The CDR3 sequence is CASSQGAEPPRIKYF. CDR3 nucleotide sequence: TGTGCCAGCAGCCAAGGTGCAGAGCCCCCCCGTATCAAGTACTTC.

The chain carries TRBV6-1 and TRBJ1-1; D call uncertain. The CDR3 sequence is 13 residues long. Germline lookup yields CDR1 MNHNS and CDR2 SASEGT. The ends were cut back, 8 bases at V and 3 bases at J, with 13 bases in the middle. CDR3 coding DNA: TGTGCCAGCCACCCTGGCGTACACACTGAAGCTTTCTTT. This sequence encodes CASHPGVHTEAFF.

The chain uses TRBV18 and TRBJ2-7, with D maybe TRBD1 (5 bases). This CDR3 spans 14 amino acids. The germline V gene has CDR1 KGHSH and CDR2 LQKENI. V lost 2 bases, J lost 3 bases, and 11 bases lay in between. CDR3 nucleotide sequence: TGTGCCAGCTCACCAAGCGTCAGGGTCTACGAGCAGTACTTC. Translating it yields CASSPSVRVYEQYF.

This clone was seen just once. The rearrangement links TRBV7-2 to TRBJ2-3; 10 bases fit TRBD2. Germline CDR1 is SGHTA and CDR2 is FQGNSA. This CDR3 contains 15 residues. V lost 2 bases to trimming and J lost 10 bases; unmatched junction nucleotides: 9. The DNA for the CDR3 is TGTGCCAGCAGCTTACTAAGCGGGGGGGCCGGTGCGCAGTATTTT. Protein product: CASSLLSGGAGAQYF.